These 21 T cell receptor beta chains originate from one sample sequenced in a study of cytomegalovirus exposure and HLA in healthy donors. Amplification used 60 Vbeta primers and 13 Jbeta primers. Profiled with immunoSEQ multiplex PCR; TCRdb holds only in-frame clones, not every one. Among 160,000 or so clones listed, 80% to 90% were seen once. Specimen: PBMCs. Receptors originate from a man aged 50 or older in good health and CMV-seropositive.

CDR3 in amino acids: CASSLGPGNGELFF. In nucleotides, the CDR3 is TGTGCCAGCAGCTTGGGTCCGGGGAACGGGGAGCTGTTTTTT. This chain connects TRBV5-6 to TRBJ2-2, with a tentative D call TRBD2 (5 bases). The V and J ends lost 0 bases and 7 bases respectively, with 10 bases between them. CDR3 length: 14 amino acids. Germline CDR1 reads SGHDT; CDR2 reads YYEEEE.

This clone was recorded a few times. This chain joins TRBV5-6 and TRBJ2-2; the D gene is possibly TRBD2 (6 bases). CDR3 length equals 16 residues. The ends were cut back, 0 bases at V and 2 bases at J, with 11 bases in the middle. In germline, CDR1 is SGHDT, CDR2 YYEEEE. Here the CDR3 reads CASSLGPRGNTGELFF. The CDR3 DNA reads TGTGCCAGCAGCTTGGGCCCGCGGGGAAACACCGGGGAGCTGTTTTTT.

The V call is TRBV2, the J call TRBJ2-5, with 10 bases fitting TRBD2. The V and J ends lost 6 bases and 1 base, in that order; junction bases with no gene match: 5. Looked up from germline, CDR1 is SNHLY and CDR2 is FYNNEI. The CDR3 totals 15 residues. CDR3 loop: CASRISGGRQETQYF. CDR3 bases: TGTGCCAGCAGAATTAGCGGGGGGCGCCAAGAGACCCAGTACTTC.

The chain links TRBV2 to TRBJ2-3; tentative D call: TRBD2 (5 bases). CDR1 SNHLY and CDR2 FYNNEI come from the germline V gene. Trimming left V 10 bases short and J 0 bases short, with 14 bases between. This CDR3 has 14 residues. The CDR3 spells CATQRGLSTDTQYF. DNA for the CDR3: TGTGCCACTCAACGAGGACTCAGCACAGATACGCAGTATTTT. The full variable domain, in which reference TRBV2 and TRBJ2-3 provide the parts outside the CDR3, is EPEVTQTPSHQVTQMGQEVILRCVPISNHLYFYWYRQILGQKVEFLVSFYNNEISEKSEIFDDQFSVERPDGSNFTLKIRSTKLEDSAMYFCATQRGLSTDTQYFGPGTRLTVL.

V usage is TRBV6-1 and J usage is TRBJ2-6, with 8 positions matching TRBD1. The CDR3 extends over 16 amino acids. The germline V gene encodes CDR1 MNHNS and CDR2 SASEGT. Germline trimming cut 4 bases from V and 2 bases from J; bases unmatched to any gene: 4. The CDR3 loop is CASSGSRGPGANVLTF. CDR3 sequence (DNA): TGTGCCAGCAGTGGGTCCAGGGGGCCTGGGGCCAACGTCCTGACTTTC.

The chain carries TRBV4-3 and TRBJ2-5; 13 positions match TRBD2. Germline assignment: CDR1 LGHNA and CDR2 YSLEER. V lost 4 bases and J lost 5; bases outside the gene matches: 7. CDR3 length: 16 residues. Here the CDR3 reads CASSPGLAGVGETQYF. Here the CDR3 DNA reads TGCGCCAGCAGCCCCGGACTAGCGGGGGTTGGGGAGACCCAGTACTTC.

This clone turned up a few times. CDR3 sequence reads: CAIMKGAQETQYF. Here the CDR3 DNA reads TGTGCCATCATGAAGGGGGCTCAAGAGACCCAGTACTTC. The V gene is TRBV10-3, the J gene TRBJ2-5; TRBD1 aligns across 7 bases. The J segment lost 2 bases and the V segment lost 7 bases, leaving 4 bases of the junction unmatched. Germline V gene lookup returns CDR1 ENHRY and CDR2 SYGVKD. The CDR3 contains 13 residues.

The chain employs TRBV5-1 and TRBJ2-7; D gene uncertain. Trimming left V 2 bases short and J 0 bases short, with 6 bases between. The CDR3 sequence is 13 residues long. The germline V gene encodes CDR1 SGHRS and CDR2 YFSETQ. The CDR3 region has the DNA TGCGCCAGCAGCTTAGCTAGCTCCTACGAGCAGTACTTC. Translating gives CASSLASSYEQYF. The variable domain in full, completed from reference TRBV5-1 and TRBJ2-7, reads KAGVTQTPRYLIKTRGQQVTLSCSPISGHRSVSWYQQTPGQGLQFLFEYFSETQRNKGNFPGRFSGRQFSNSRSEMNVSTLELGDSALYLCASSLASSYEQYFGPGTRLTVT.

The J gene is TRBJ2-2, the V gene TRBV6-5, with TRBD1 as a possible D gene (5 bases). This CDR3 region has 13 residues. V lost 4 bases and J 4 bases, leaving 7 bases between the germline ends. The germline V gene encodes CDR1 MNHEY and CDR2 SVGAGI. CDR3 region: CASSFDSTGELFF. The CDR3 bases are TGTGCCAGCAGTTTCGACAGCACCGGGGAGCTGTTTTTT.

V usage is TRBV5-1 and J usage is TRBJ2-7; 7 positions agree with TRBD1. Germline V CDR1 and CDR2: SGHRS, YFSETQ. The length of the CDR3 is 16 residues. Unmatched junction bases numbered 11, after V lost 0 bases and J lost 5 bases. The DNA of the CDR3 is TGCGCCAGCAGCTTGGCCTCGAGGGGGCTTACCCACGAGCAGTACTTC. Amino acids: CASSLASRGLTHEQYF. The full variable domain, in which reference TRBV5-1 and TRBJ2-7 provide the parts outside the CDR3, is KAGVTQTPRYLIKTRGQQVTLSCSPISGHRSVSWYQQTPGQGLQFLFEYFSETQRNKGNFPGRFSGRQFSNSRSEMNVSTLELGDSALYLCASSLASRGLTHEQYFGPGTRLTVT.

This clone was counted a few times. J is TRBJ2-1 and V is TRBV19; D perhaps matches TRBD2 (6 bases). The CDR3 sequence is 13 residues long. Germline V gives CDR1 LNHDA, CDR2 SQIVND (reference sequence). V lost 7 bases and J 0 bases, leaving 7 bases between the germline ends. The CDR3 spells CASTSDSYNEQFF. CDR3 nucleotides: TGTGCCAGTACTAGCGACTCCTACAATGAGCAGTTCTTC.

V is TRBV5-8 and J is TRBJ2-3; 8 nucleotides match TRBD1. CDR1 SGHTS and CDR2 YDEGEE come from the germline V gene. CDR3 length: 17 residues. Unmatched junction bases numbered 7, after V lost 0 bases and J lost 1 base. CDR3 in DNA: TGTGCCAGCAGCTTGGCGACAGGGGTAGGTGGCACAGATACGCAGTATTTT. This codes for CASSLATGVGGTDTQYF. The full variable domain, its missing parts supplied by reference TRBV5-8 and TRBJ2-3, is EAGVTQSPTHLIKTRGQQATLRCSPISGHTSVYWYQQALGLGLQFLLWYDEGEERNRGNFPPRFSGRQFPNYSSELNVNALELEDSALYLCASSLATGVGGTDTQYFGPGTRLTVL.

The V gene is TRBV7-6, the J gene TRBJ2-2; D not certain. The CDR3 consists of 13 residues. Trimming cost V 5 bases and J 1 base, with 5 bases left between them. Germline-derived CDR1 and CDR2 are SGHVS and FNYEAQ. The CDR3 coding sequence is TGTGCCAGCAGCCCAGGGAACACCGGGGAGCTGTTTTTT. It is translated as CASSPGNTGELFF. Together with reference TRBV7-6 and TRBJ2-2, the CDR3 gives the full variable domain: GAGVSQSPRYKVTKRGQDVALRCDPISGHVSLYWYRQALGQGPEFLTYFNYEAQQDKSGLPNDRFSAERPEGSISTLTIQRTEQRDSAMYRCASSPGNTGELFFGEGSRLTVL.

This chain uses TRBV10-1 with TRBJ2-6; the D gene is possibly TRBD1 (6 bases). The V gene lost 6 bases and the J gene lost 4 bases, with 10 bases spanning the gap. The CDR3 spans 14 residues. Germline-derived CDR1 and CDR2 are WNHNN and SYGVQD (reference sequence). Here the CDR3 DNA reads TGCGCCAGCAGCCAGGGGCCGGGGGCCAACGTCCTGACTTTC. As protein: CASSQGPGANVLTF.

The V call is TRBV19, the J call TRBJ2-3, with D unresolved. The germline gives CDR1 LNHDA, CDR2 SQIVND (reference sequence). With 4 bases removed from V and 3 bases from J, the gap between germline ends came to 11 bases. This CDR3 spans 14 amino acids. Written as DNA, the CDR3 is TGTGCCAGTAGTACTCTCACTCGAACAGATACGCAGTATTTT. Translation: CASSTLTRTDTQYF.

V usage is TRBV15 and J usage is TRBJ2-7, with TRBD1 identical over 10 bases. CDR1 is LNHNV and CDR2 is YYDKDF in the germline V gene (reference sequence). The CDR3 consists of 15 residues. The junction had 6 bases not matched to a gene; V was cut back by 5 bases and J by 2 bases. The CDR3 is CATSVGQGVAYEQYF. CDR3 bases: TGTGCCACCAGCGTCGGACAGGGGGTTGCCTACGAGCAGTACTTC.

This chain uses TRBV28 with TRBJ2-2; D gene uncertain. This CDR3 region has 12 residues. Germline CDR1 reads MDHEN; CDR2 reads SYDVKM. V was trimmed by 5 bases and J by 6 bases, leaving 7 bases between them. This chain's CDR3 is CASSPSPGELFF. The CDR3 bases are TGTGCCAGCAGTCCGTCCCCCGGGGAGCTGTTTTTT.

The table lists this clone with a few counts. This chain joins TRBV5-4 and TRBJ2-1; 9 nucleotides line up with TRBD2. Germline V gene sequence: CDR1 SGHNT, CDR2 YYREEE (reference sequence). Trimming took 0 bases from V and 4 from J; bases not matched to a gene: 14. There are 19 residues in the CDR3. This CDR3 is CASSLAASGILSLYNEQFF. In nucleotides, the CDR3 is TGTGCCAGCAGCTTGGCCGCTAGCGGGATCCTAAGCCTTTACAATGAGCAGTTCTTC.

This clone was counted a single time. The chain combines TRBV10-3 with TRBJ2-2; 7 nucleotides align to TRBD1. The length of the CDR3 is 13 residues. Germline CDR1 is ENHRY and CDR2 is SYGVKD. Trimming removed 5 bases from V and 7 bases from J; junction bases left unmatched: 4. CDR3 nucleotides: TGTGCCATCAGTCCAGGGGGTGGCGGGGAGCTGTTTTTT. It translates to CAISPGGGGELFF.

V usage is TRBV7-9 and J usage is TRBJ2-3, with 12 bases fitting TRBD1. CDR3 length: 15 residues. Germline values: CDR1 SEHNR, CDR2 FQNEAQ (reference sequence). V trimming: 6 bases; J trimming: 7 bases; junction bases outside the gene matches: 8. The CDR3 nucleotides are TGTGCCAGCAGACGAGGGACAGGGGGCGCGTATACGCAGTATTTT. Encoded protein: CASRRGTGGAYTQYF. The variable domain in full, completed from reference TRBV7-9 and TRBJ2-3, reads DTGVSQNPRHKITKRGQNVTFRCDPISEHNRLYWYRQTLGQGPEFLTYFQNEAQLEKSRLLSDRFSAERPKGSFSTLEIQRTEQGDSAMYLCASRRGTGGAYTQYFGPGTRLTVL.

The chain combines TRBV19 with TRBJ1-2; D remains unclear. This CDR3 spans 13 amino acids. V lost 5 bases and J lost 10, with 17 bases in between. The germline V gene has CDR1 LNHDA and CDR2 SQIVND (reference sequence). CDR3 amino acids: CASSGQQGVVYTF. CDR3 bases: TGTGCCAGTAGTGGTCAGCAAGGAGTAGTCTACACCTTC.